This T cell receptor beta chain was identified during a study of blood T cell repertoires in COVID-19. For the study at large: Specimens from acute and convalescent COVID-19 originated in the United States, Italy and Spain. T cells, B-cell-depleted T cells, or PBMCs supplied cDNA or gDNA.

In the authors' workflow: Researchers report that nucleated cell counts were estimated from reference gene primer amplification. TCRdb's table, derived via immunoSEQ multiplex PCR, lists solely in-frame clones and lacks some. That table is the source of V, J and clone size, and D and trimming were worked out from the DNA. The data show under 250,000 clones, with almost 85% seen just once and roughly 8% held by the top ten. What was sequenced was peripheral blood. This receptor was identified in a woman between 50 and 59 years old with active or convalescent COVID-19.

The CDR3 spells CASRLDWNTEAFF. DNA of the CDR3: TGTGCCAGCAGGTTGGACTGGAACACTGAAGCTTTCTTT. This sequence joins TRBV6-5 and TRBJ1-1; D gene uncertain. Germline CDR1 and CDR2: MNHEY and SVGAGI. Trimming cost V 6 bases and J 1 base, with 9 bases left between them. CDR3 length equals 13 residues.